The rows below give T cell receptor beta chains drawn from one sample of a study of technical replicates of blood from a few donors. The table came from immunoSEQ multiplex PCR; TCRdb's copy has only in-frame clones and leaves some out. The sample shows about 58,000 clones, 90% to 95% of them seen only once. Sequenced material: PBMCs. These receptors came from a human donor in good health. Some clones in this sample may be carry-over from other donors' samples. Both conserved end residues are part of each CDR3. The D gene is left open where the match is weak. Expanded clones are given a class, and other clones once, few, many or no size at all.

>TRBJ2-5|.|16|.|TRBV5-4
TGTGCCAGCAGCTTATCCCCGACTAGAGGGCAAGAGACCCAGTACTTC
CASSLSPTRGQETQYF
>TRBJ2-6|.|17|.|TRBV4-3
TGCGCCAGCAGCCAAGACCCTCGGTTCTCTGGGGCCAACGTCCTGACTTTC
CASSQDPRFSGANVLTF
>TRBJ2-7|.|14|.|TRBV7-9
TGTGCCAGCAGCTTAGTCCGGGATTCTCTCGAGCAGTACTTC
CASSLVRDSLEQYF
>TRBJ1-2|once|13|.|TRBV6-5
TGTGCCAGCAAGGGCAGGGAGGCCTATGGCTACACCTTC
CASKGREAYGYTF
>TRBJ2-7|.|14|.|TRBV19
TGTGCCAGTAGTCTTCGTGTGGAGGCCTACGAGCAGTACTTC
CASSLRVEAYEQYF
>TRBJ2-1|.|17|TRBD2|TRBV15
TGTGCCACCAGCAGAGAAGCTACTAGCGGGAGTAGGAATGAGCAGTTCTTC
CATSREATSGSRNEQFF
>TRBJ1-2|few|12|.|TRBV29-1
TGCAGCGTTGAAGATAGCGGGGTACGCTACACCTTC
CSVEDSGVRYTF
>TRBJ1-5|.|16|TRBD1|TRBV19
TGTGCCAGTGCCCAGGGACAGGGGTCCACAAATCAGCCCCAGCATTTT
CASAQGQGSTNQPQHF
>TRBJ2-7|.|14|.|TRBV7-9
TGTGCCAGCAGCCCGGCGAGGGTATCCTACGAGCAGTACTTC
CASSPARVSYEQYF
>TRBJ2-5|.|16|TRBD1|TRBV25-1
TGTGCCAGCAGTGAATATTCAGGACAGGCGACAGAGACCCAGTACTTC
CASSEYSGQATETQYF